This T cell receptor beta chain was sequenced in a study of PD-1 blockade in classical Hodgkin lymphoma. Points from the study as a whole: Newly diagnosed patients and complete responders had comparable diversity at baseline.

The protocol was immunoSEQ multiplex PCR, while the TCRdb copy is restricted to in-frame clones and leaves out a portion. The top ten hold about 10% of the sample, which has roughly 40,000 clones, 80% to 90% seen once. V was trimmed by 2 bases and J by 4 bases, leaving 12 bases between them. There are 14 residues in the CDR3. Germline CDR1 reads MGHRA; CDR2 reads YSYEKL. As for this clone: Its antigen is as yet unknown.

Brentuximab vedotin exposure varied, and every patient relapsed after autologous stem cell transplantation. Sample: peripheral blood mononuclear cells (PBMCs), taken at baseline. The sequence was collected from a human donor with classical Hodgkin lymphoma. The chain uses TRBV4-1 and TRBJ2-7, with no clear D. CDR3 region: CASSQFQERYEQYF. DNA of the CDR3: TGCGCCAGCAGCCAATTTCAGGAGAGGTACGAGCAGTACTTC.